This section outlines one TCR beta chain sequence together with its context. The repertoire was sequenced with immunoSEQ multiplex PCR; TCRdb's copy has only in-frame clones and lacks some. The table includes approximately 130,000 clones, around 83% detected once. The sample belongs to a study of PD-1 blockade in mismatch repair-deficient tumors. PCR or immunohistochemistry showed mismatch repair deficiency in every enrolled patient. Losses at the gene ends were 2 bases for V and 5 bases for J; bases not matched to a gene: 3. CDR3 length: 14 amino acids. Germline loops: CDR1 MRHNA, CDR2 SNTAGT. The V and J genes are TRBV6-4 and TRBJ1-2; TRBD1 matches at 9 bases. The sequencing here drew on peripheral blood, taken 44 weeks after starting pembrolizumab. The source of this sequence is an adult with mismatch repair-deficient cancer. Here the CDR3 DNA reads TGTGCCAGCAGTGACACCGACAGGGGGTATGGCTACACCTTC. The encoded protein is CASSDTDRGYGYTF.